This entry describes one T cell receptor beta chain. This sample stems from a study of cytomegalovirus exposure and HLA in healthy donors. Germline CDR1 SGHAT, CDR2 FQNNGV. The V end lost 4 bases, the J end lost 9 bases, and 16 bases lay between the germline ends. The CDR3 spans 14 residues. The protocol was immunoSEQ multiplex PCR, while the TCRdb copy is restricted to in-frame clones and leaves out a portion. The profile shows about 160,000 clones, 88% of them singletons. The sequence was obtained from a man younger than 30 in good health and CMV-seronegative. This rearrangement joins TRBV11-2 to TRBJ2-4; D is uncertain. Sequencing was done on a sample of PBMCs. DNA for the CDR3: TGTGCCAGCAGCTCCCCGGAACCTCGAGGCATTCAGTACTTC. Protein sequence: CASSSPEPRGIQYF.